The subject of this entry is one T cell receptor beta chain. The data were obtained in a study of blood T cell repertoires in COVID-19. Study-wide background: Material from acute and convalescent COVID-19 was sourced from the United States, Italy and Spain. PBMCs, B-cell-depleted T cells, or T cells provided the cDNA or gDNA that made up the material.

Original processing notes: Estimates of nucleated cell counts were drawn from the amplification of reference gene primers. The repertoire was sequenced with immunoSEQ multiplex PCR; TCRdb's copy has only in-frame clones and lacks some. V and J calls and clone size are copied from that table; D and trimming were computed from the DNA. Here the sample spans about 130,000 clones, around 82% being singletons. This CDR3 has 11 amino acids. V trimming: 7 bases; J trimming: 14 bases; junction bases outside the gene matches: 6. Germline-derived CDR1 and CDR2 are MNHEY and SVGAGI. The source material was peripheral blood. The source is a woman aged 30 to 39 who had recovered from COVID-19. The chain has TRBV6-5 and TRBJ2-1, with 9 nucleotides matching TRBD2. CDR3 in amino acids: CASTLRTSEFF. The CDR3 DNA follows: TGTGCCAGCACCTTAAGGACTAGCGAGTTCTTC.